What follows are 6 T cell receptor beta chains derived from one specimen sequenced in a study of CD8+CD57+ T cells in acquired aplastic anemia. All patients picked for sequencing had shown, by flow cytometry, an expansion of CD8+CD57+ cells. CDR3 and TCR beta VDJ profiling relied on genomic DNA as the template. One entry per CDR3 protein, called by TCRdb with MiXCR from the reads. The repertoire holds 400,000 to 600,000 distinct CDR3 sequences, with roughly 34% as singletons. The sample consisted of sorted CD4+, CD8+, or CD8+CD57+ T cells (not recorded which) from PBMCs. These receptors originate from a human donor with aplastic anemia.

Turning to this clonotype: At one end the junction does not follow the germline gene, possibly because of a read error. This chain uses TRBV10-3 with TRBJ2-5; 9 nucleotides match TRBD1. The CDR3 spans 15 residues. Germline V gene lookup returns CDR1 ENHRY and CDR2 SYGVKD. The DNA for the CDR3 is TGTGCCAGCAGTGATATGGACAGGGGTCTGGAGACCCAGTACTTC. This encodes CASSDMDRGLETQYF.

This clonotype was counted many times. The chain is built from TRBV12-3 or TRBV12-4 and TRBJ1-2; D remains ambiguous. V lost 3 bases and J 4 bases, leaving 9 bases between the germline ends. CDR3 size: 13 residues. The CDR3 is CASSFEGSYGYTF. The CDR3 DNA reads as TGTGCCAGCAGTTTTGAGGGCTCCTATGGCTACACCTTC.

The rearrangement uses TRBV2 and TRBJ1-2, with a possible D match to TRBD1 (5 bases). There are 14 residues in the CDR3. The germline V gene encodes CDR1 SNHLY and CDR2 FYNNEI. V was pared by 4 bases and J by 2 bases, with 11 bases between. In DNA form, the CDR3 reads TGTGCCAGCAGTGTTAGGGGAGGGAACTATGGCTACACCTTC. Translated: CASSVRGGNYGYTF.

This clonotype was detected a few times. This chain joins TRBV20-1 and TRBJ2-3; D is unresolved. Trimming took off 4 bases at V and 0 bases at J, with 11 bases between the two ends. The CDR3 has 14 amino acids. Germline V lookup: CDR1 DFQATT, CDR2 SNEGSKA (reference sequence). This chain's CDR3 is CSANRAASTDTQYF. CDR3 nucleotides: TGCAGTGCTAACCGGGCGGCTAGCACAGATACGCAGTATTTT.

This clonotype was counted many times. The CDR3 DNA is TGCAGCGCCACCCGGGGGACAGGCACAGATACGCAGTATTTT. It specifies CSATRGTGTDTQYF. This chain connects TRBV29-1 to TRBJ2-3; tentatively, D is TRBD1 (7 bases). Germline V gives CDR1 SQVTM, CDR2 ANQGSEA. V lost 7 bases to trimming and J lost 1 base, with 15 bases between them. This CDR3 is built from 14 residues.

This clonotype was detected ten times or more. In DNA form, the CDR3 reads TGCGCCAGCAGCTTGGGGTTGGGCTACGAGCAGTACTTC. Its protein is CASSLGLGYEQYF. The chain has TRBV5-1 and TRBJ2-7; D is uncertain. The germline V and J ends were trimmed by 0 bases and 3 bases, with 7 bases remaining between them. The CDR3 sequence is 13 residues long. The V gene's germline CDR1 is SGHRS and CDR2 YFSETQ.